This is a list of T cell receptor beta chains from one sample in a study of shared clonotypes between healthy human individuals. TCRdb keeps only in-frame clones here, not all; method: immunoSEQ multiplex PCR. The sample has about 580,000 clones, 95% to 98% seen once; the top ten hold around 0.3%. Material for sequencing was naive CD8+ T cells sorted from blood. These receptors originate from a man aged 30 to 45 in good health. Both conserved end residues are part of each CDR3. The D gene is left open where the match is weak. Size tells how often a clone was seen (once, few, many) or the class of an expanded clone, and some rows leave it out.

D,V,J,size,CDR3,DNA
TRBD1,TRBV30,TRBJ1-5,NA,CAWSEDRVGQPQHF,TGTGCCTGGAGTGAGGACAGGGTTGGTCAGCCCCAGCATTTT
TRBD2,TRBV7-9,TRBJ2-7,NA,CASSPLGTSGTRDEQYF,TGTGCCAGCAGCCCCTTAGGGACTAGCGGGACGAGGGACGAGCAGTACTTC
NA,TRBV11-2,TRBJ2-7,once,CASSIQGYEQYF,TGTGCCAGCAGCATCCAGGGGTACGAGCAGTACTTC
TRBD2,TRBV2,TRBJ2-7,NA,CASSESGLAFTEQYF,TGTGCCAGCAGTGAGTCGGGACTAGCTTTCACCGAGCAGTACTTC
NA,TRBV7-9,TRBJ2-1,NA,CASQRVVPYNEQFF,TGTGCCAGCCAACGGGTCGTACCTTACAATGAGCAGTTCTTC
NA,TRBV27,TRBJ1-5,NA,CASSWGRNQPQHF,TGTGCCAGCAGTTGGGGCAGAAATCAGCCCCAGCATTTT
TRBD1,TRBV4-1,TRBJ1-1,few,CASSRAGGVTEAFF,TGCGCCAGCAGCCGGGCAGGGGGCGTCACTGAAGCTTTCTTT
TRBD2,TRBV27,TRBJ2-7,NA,CASSLLTSGSYYEQYF,TGTGCCAGCAGTCTCTTGACTAGCGGGAGTTACTACGAGCAGTACTTC
TRBD1,TRBV29-1,TRBJ2-1,NA,CSVEPTTGGDGNEQFF,TGCAGCGTTGAGCCTACCACAGGGGGCGACGGGAATGAGCAGTTCTTC
NA,TRBV19,TRBJ2-7,NA,CASSAIGTPYEQYF,TGTGCCAGTAGTGCCATTGGGACACCCTACGAGCAGTACTTC
NA,TRBV5-5,TRBJ2-7,NA,CASSWYRDGVYEQYF,TGTGCCAGCAGCTGGTACCGGGACGGAGTTTACGAGCAGTACTTC
TRBD2,TRBV6-1,TRBJ2-1,once,CAIYTEASGDNEQFF,TGTGCCATATACACCGAGGCTAGCGGGGACAATGAGCAGTTCTTC
NA,TRBV9,TRBJ1-4,NA,CASSTGRVTDEKLFF,TGTGCCAGCAGCACGGGCAGGGTAACGGACGAAAAACTGTTTTTT
NA,TRBV15,TRBJ1-4,NA,CATSRGLEGEKLFF,TGTGCCACCAGCAGGGGACTGGAGGGGGAAAAACTGTTTTTT
NA,TRBV27,TRBJ2-2,NA,CASSPRPYTGELFF,TGTGCCAGCAGTCCCCGCCCGTACACCGGGGAGCTGTTTTTT
NA,TRBV9,TRBJ2-2,NA,CASSVLTGELFF,TGTGCCAGCAGCGTACTTACCGGGGAGCTGTTTTTT
TRBD2,TRBV12-5,TRBJ2-1,NA,CASGPSGSYNEQFF,TGTGCTAGTGGCCCTAGCGGGAGTTACAATGAGCAGTTCTTC
NA,TRBV4-1,TRBJ2-7,NA,CASSDSTSVSYEQYF,TGCGCCAGCAGCGATTCTACTTCTGTTTCCTACGAGCAGTACTTC
NA,TRBV7-8,TRBJ1-2,NA,CASSFPDGNYGYTF,TGTGCCAGCAGCTTCCCGGACGGAAACTATGGCTACACCTTC
NA,TRBV7-9,TRBJ2-1,NA,CASRHSSYNEQFF,TGTGCCAGCAGGCATTCTAGCTACAATGAGCAGTTCTTC
NA,TRBV2,TRBJ2-4,NA,CASSGGKAKNIQYF,TGTGCCAGCAGTGGGGGGAAGGCCAAAAACATTCAGTACTTC
NA,TRBV7-3,TRBJ2-1,NA,CASSPRHGNEQFF,TGTGCCAGCAGCCCCCGGCACGGCAATGAGCAGTTCTTC
TRBD2,TRBV29-1,TRBJ2-7,NA,CSVWLAGDSYEQYF,TGCAGCGTTTGGCTAGCGGGTGACTCCTACGAGCAGTACTTC
TRBD1,TRBV4-1,TRBJ1-5,NA,CASSQETGYNQPQHF,TGCGCCAGCAGCCAAGAGACAGGGTACAATCAGCCCCAGCATTTT
TRBD1,TRBV4-1,TRBJ2-7,NA,CASSLGTGEYEQYF,TGCGCCAGCAGCCTCGGGACAGGGGAGTACGAGCAGTACTTC
NA,TRBV27,TRBJ1-5,few,CASSLYVDSNQPQHF,TGTGCCAGCAGTTTATATGTGGATAGCAATCAGCCCCAGCATTTT
TRBD2,TRBV6-1,TRBJ2-7,NA,CASRELAGHTYEQYF,TGTGCCAGCAGAGAACTAGCGGGACACACCTACGAGCAGTACTTC
NA,TRBV6-5,TRBJ2-5,NA,CASSRTGWYQETQYF,TGTGCCAGCAGTCGAACAGGCTGGTACCAAGAGACCCAGTACTTC
TRBD1,TRBV19,TRBJ2-7,NA,CASSITHRGHVEQYF,TGTGCCAGTAGTATTACCCACAGGGGGCACGTCGAGCAGTACTTC
NA,TRBV14,TRBJ1-1,NA,CASSQGGSAEAFF,TGTGCCAGCAGCCAAGGGGGGAGCGCTGAAGCTTTCTTT